The 8 T cell receptor beta chains in this list originate from one sample, sequenced in a study of identical twins. Using its own MiXCR run on the 5' RACE reads, TCRdb lists one record per CDR3 protein. The sample lists roughly 750,000 distinct CDR3 sequences; roughly 20% were seen once. These sequences were also reported in another study, on T cells expressing NK-cell markers.

Sequencing was done on a sample of PBMCs. Source of these receptors: a woman aged 18-30 years in good health.

This rearrangement joins TRBV20-1 to TRBJ2-1; 9 positions agree with TRBD2. V lost 3 bases, J lost 4 bases, and 7 bases stayed unmatched. Germline V gene lookup returns CDR1 DFQATT and CDR2 SNEGSKA (reference sequence). CDR3 length: 15 amino acids. CDR3 protein: CSASGGLASYNEQFF. The CDR3 DNA sequence: TGCAGTGCTAGCGGTGGACTAGCGTCGTACAATGAGCAGTTCTTC.

There are a few counts of this clonotype. The V call is TRBV4-3, the J call TRBJ2-7; 12 positions agree with TRBD2. Unmatched junction bases numbered 13, after V lost 4 bases and J lost 6 bases. CDR3 length equals 17 residues. Per the germline V gene, CDR1 is LGHNA and CDR2 is YSLEER. CDR3 DNA: TGCGCCAGCAGCCCGGAATTGTGGACTAGCGGGAAGTCCGAGCAGTACTTC. Amino acids: CASSPELWTSGKSEQYF.

The V call is TRBV20-1, the J call TRBJ1-2; D call uncertain. The germline V gene has CDR1 DFQATT and CDR2 SNEGSKA (reference sequence). The CDR3 has 11 residues. The chain's CDR3 is CSGLGEDGYTF. The CDR3 nucleotides are TGCAGCGGATTGGGCGAAGATGGCTACACCTTC.

V gene TRBV20-1 combines with J gene TRBJ2-5; D gene uncertain. The germline CDR1 and CDR2 sequences are DFQATT and SNEGSKA (reference sequence). The CDR3 sequence is 13 residues long. Trimming left V 3 bases short and J 2 bases short, with 10 bases between. CDR3 amino acids: CSARLTRQETQYF. The CDR3 DNA reads TGCAGTGCTAGGCTGACAAGGCAAGAGACCCAGTACTTC.

The rearrangement joins TRBV12-3 or TRBV12-4 to TRBJ1-1; D is ambiguous. This CDR3 spans 11 amino acids. Between the trimmed V and J ends, which lost 8 bases and 1 base, there was a span of 5 bases. The CDR3 region has the DNA TGTGCCAGCGTGGCGAACACTGAAGCTTTCTTT. It codes for CASVANTEAFF.

The chain joins TRBV12-5 to TRBJ2-7; 7 bases are a match to TRBD1. Trimming removed 8 bases from V and 1 base from J; junction bases left unmatched: 2. This CDR3 spans 12 amino acids. The germline CDR1 and CDR2 sequences are LGHNT and FRNRAP. The CDR3 loop is CASMTGSYEQYF. The CDR3 DNA reads TGTGCTAGTATGACAGGGTCCTACGAGCAGTACTTC.

The chain combines TRBV20-1 with TRBJ1-1; D uncertain. Trimming removed 3 bases at V and 0 bases at J, with 8 bases between. Germline assignment: CDR1 DFQATT and CDR2 SNEGSKA (reference sequence). The CDR3 extends over 13 amino acids. The DNA of the CDR3 is TGCAGTGCTAGCACCGCGGTGAACACTGAAGCTTTCTTT. Encoded protein: CSASTAVNTEAFF.

This chain joins TRBV20-1 and TRBJ1-5; the D is unclear. The V end lost 0 bases, the J end lost 11 bases, and 17 bases lay between the germline ends. Germline V gene data show CDR1 as DFQATT and CDR2 as SNEGSKA (reference sequence). The CDR3 loop spans 14 amino acids. The CDR3 DNA follows: TGCAGTGCTAGAGAACGGGTAGGGCGAACAGCCCAGCATTTT. This encodes CSARERVGRTAQHF.